Reported below is one TCR beta chain. Its antigen remains undetermined. No qualities accompany the bases; no much larger clone lies one base away. The data were taken from a study of shared clonotypes between healthy human individuals (TCRdb year 2020). About the study as a whole: Three men and a couple of women, aged 18 to 49 years, made up the cohort. For each donor, CD4 naive and CD4 memory were each run on three plates, CD8 naive on two plates, and CD8 memory on one plate. The study deeply sequenced blood TCR repertoires of five healthy adults to estimate repertoire size and the extent of clonotype sharing between individuals. Different laboratories and diverse techniques were used to prepare libraries and sequence TCR repertoires, to increase sequencing depth and limit assay-specific biases. Leukapheresis yielded between about 0.85 and 9 billion PBMCs per donor. Study-wide findings and limitations: Naive subsets generally had larger estimated clonotype richness than memory subsets. Clonotypes shared by all four sorted-subset donors showed higher generation probabilities than non-shared clonotypes. Sampling was restricted to blood, and TCR repertoires in tissue are likely to differ from TCR repertoires in blood. Across a few donors, around 5% of naive CD4, roughly 3.5% of naive CD8, roughly 2.3% of memory CD4, and about 0.44% of memory CD8 clonotypes were shared. Rarefaction of sorted-subset datasets indicated incomplete sequencing despite the large sequencing depth. Based on pairwise subsampling, the degree of clonotype sharing among donors was expected to be affected by sequencing depth. Because the study included a small number of donors, the genetic and exposure-history diversity represented was limited.

CD8 naive samples were obtained by positive selection for CCR7 among CD45RO-negative cells, yielding a CD45RA+CCR7+ population from which TemRA cells were excluded. The donors were healthy, HIV-negative adults with no recently reported acute infections or vaccinations. All donors were Caucasian adults living in Nashville, Tennessee, USA. Blood was collected by leukapheresis, and PBMCs were isolated by Ficoll-Histopaque density gradient centrifugation and then cryopreserved in liquid nitrogen vapor phase. Analytical flow cytometry was used to check the purity and quantity of every magnetically sorted T cell population. Each sorted fraction had its genomic DNA isolated and then quantified by UV absorbance on a Nanodrop 2000c. The CDR3 holds 15 amino acids from the cysteine to the phenylalanine. Only CDR3 DNA remains: 45 bases, in frame from the first base. Via the germline V gene, CDR1 is SGHTA and CDR2 FQGNSA. Germline trimming amounts to 5 bases on V and 5 bases on J, with 6 as the count of junction bases outside the gene matches.

Using the deep immunoSEQ assay, multiplex PCR amplified TCR CDR3 regions from genomic DNA. Extracted genomic DNA from each cell subset was spread evenly across all wells of several immunoSEQ 96-well plates, with each plate serving as a replicate. Each replicate PCR for sorted subsets received 150 to 250 ng genomic DNA, equal to roughly 33,000 T cell genomes. Purified libraries were measured with a Qubit 3.0 fluorometer, size-checked on a Bioanalyzer 2100, and measured again with the KAPA Library Quantification kit. Every immunoSEQ 96-well plate was sequenced on a separate single-read 150-cycle Illumina NextSeq 550 flow cell. From the authors' description of their analysis: Because the immunoSEQ output held only junctional sequences and lacked quality scores, the filtering could not match the filtering applied to full-length reads. To assign V/J genes and CDR3, sequences were annotated using PyIR, a Python wrapper for IgBLAST v1.9, with IMGT germline references. Reads were removed for weak V/J assignments (E-value above 1e-6), missing CDR3, stop codons, out-of-frame junctions, or ambiguous translated residues. V3J clonotypes were defined as sequences sharing an identical inferred V gene, J gene, and CDR3 amino acid sequence. Percentage overlap between repertoires was computed as shared unique clonotypes divided by the size of the smaller repertoire. RTK rarefaction, the Chao1 estimator, and Recon v2.1 estimates of unobserved clonotypes were used to assess repertoire richness. Generation probabilities were computed with OLGA for all TCRbeta clonotypes obtained by the gDNA method from several donors. In TCRdb, the immuneACCESS table is reduced to in-frame sequences with V and J assigned. These tables do not hold every clone; where another copy was compared, an unresolved V gene accounts for under half, and the others remain unexplained. V, J and clone size derive from that table, while D and trimming were established from the DNA sequence. This sample comprises some 2 million clones, approximately 95% of them detected only once. The ten largest clones take up about 1.1% of the sample.

The sequencing input was naive CD8+ T cells sorted from blood. The sample's cell subset or site label, in plain terms: CD45RA+CCR7+. This sequence uses TRBV7-2 and TRBJ2-5; 12 nucleotides in the junction match TRBD2. This TCR was recovered from a man aged 18 to 35 in good health. The DNA sequence reads TGTGCCAGCAGCGCGACTAGCGGGAGTCCGGAGACCCAGTACTTC. It is translated as CASSATSGSPETQYF.